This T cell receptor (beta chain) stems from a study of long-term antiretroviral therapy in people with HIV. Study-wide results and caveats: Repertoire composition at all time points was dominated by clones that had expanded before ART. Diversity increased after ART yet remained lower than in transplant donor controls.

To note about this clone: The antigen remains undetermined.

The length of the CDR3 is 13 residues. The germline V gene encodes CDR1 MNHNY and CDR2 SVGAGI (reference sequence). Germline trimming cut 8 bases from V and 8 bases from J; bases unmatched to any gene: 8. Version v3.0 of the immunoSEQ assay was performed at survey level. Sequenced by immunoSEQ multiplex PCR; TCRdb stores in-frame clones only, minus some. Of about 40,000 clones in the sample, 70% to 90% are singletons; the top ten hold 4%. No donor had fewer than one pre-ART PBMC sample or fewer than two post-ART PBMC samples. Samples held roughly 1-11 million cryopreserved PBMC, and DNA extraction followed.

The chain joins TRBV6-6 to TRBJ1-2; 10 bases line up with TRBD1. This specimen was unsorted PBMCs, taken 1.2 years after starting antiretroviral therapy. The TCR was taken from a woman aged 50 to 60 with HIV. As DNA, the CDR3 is TGTGCCAGCTCCCTTCGGGGACAGGGGGGCTACACCTTC. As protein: CASSLRGQGGYTF.